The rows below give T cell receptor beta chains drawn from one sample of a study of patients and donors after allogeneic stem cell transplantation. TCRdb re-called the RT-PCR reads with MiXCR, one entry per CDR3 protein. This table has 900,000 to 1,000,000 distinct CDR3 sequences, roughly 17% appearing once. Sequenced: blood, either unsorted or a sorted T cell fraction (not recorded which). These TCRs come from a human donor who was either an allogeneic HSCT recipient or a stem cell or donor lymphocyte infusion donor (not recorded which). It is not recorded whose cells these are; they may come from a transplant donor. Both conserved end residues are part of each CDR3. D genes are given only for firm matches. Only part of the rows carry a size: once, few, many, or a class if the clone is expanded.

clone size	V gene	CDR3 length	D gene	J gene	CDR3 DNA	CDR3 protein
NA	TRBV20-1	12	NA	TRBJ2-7	TGCAGTGCTACCTGGGACAATAGGGAGCAGTACTTC	CSATWDNREQYF
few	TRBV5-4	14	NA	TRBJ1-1	TGTGCCAGCAGCTTGGACGAGCGGAGCCTTGAAGCTTTCTTT	CASSLDERSLEAFF
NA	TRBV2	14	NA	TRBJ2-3	TGTGCCAGCAGTGAATCCGCGACCACAGATACGCAGTATTTT	CASSESATTDTQYF
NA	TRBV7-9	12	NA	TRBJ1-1	TGTGCCAGCAGGACCACAGCATTTGAAGCTTTCTTT	CASRTTAFEAFF
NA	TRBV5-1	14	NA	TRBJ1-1	TGCGCCAGCAGCTTAATGGGGGATAACACTGAAGCTTTCTTT	CASSLMGDNTEAFF
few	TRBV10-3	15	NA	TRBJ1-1	TGTGCCATCAGTGAGTCAGTAGGGGTCGGCACTGAAGCTTTCTTT	CAISESVGVGTEAFF
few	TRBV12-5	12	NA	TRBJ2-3	TGTGCTAGTGGCCCCTCGGGAGATACGCAGTATTTT	CASGPSGDTQYF
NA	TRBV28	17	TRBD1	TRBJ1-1	TGTGCCAGCATACCAACCGGAAGGACAGGGGGGGACACTGAAGCTTTCTTT	CASIPTGRTGGDTEAFF
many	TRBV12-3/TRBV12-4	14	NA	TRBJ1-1	TGTGCCAGCAGTTTTGACGGGGTTGGGGCTGAAGCTTTCTTT	CASSFDGVGAEAFF
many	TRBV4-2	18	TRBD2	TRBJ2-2	TGTGCCAGCAGCCAAGATCAGCAACTAGCGGGACTCAGCGGGGAGCTGTTTTTT	CASSQDQQLAGLSGELFF
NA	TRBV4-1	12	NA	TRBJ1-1	TGCGCCAGCAGCCAAGATTTGCAGGGAGCTTTCTTT	CASSQDLQGAFF
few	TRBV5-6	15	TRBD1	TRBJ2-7	TGTGCCAGCAGCCGTCGGACAGGGGCTACCTACGAGCAGTACTTC	CASSRRTGATYEQYF
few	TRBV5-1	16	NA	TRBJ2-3	TGCGCCAGCAGCTCCCCTCCGGGACTCAGCACAGATACGCAGTATTTT	CASSSPPGLSTDTQYF
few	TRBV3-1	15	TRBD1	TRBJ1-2	TGTGCCAGCAGCCAATGGGACAGCAAAAACTATGGCTACACCTTC	CASSQWDSKNYGYTF
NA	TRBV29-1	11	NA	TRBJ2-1	TGCAGCGTTGAAGGGGGGTCAGTGCAGTTCTTC	CSVEGGSVQFF
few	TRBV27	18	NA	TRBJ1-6	TGTGCCAGCAGTTTTTATGCAGGACGGGACTCCTATAATTCACCCCTCCACTTT	CASSFYAGRDSYNSPLHF
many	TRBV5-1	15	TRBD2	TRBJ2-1	TGCGCCAGCAGCACACTAGCGGGGGACTACAATGAGCAGTTCTTC	CASSTLAGDYNEQFF
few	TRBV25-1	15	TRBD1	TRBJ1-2	TGTGCCAGCAGTGATCAGGCAGGGGGCGACTATGGCTACACCTTC	CASSDQAGGDYGYTF
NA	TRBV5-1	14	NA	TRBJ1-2	TGCGCCAGCAGTTCCAGGACCGAACGATATGGCTACACCTTC	CASSSRTERYGYTF
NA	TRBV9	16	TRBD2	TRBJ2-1	TGTGCCAGCAGCCCAGGACTAGCGGTACAAGGGAATGAGCAGTTCTTC	CASSPGLAVQGNEQFF
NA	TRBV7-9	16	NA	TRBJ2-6	TGTGCCAGCACCCCAGGCGGCCTCTCTGGGGCCAACGTCCTGACTTTC	CASTPGGLSGANVLTF
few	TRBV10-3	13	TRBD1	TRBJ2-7	TGTGCCGCCTCCGGGACAGGGTTCCACGAGCAGTACTTC	CAASGTGFHEQYF
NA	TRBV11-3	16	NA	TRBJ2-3	TGTGCCAGCAGCTCTCTAGCTTCCCCTGTCACAGATACGCAGTATTTT	CASSSLASPVTDTQYF
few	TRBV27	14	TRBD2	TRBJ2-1	TGTGCCAGTACAACTAGCGGGAGGGGAAATGAGCAGTTCTTC	CASTTSGRGNEQFF
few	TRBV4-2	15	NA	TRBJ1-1	TGTGCCAGCAGCCAACGAACAGGGATAAACACTGAAGCTTTCTTT	CASSQRTGINTEAFF
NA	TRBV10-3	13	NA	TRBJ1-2	TGTGCCATCAAAGACCGCACTAACTATGGCTACACCTTC	CAIKDRTNYGYTF
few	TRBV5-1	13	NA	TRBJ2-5	TGCGCCAGCAGCTCCCAGGGAACAGAGACCCAGTACTTC	CASSSQGTETQYF
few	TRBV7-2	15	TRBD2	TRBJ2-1	TGTGCCAGCAGCTTGGGACTAGCTAGTGGTAATGAGCAGTTCTTC	CASSLGLASGNEQFF
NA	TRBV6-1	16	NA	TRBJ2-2	TGTGCCAGCAGTCCGAGGGTGCAAATGGTCACCGGGGAGCTGTTTTTT	CASSPRVQMVTGELFF
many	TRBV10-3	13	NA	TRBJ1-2	TGTGCCATCAGTGTGGGGCAGGGTGATGGCTACACCTTC	CAISVGQGDGYTF
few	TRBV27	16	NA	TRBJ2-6	TGTGCCAGCAGTTTATATTACAGGCCTGGGGCCAACGTCCTGACTTTC	CASSLYYRPGANVLTF
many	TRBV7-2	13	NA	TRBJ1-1	TGTGCCAGCAGCAATGGGGGGAACACTGAAGCTTTCTTT	CASSNGGNTEAFF
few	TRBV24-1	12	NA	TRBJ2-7	TGTGCCACCAGTGAGGGGAACTACGAGCAGTACTTC	CATSEGNYEQYF
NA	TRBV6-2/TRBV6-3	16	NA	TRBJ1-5	TGTGCCAGCAGTTACGGGAAACTTTATAGCAATCAGCCCCAGCATTTT	CASSYGKLYSNQPQHF
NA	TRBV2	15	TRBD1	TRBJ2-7	TGTGCCAGCAGTGGACAGGGACCGAGCTCCTACGAGCAGTACTTC	CASSGQGPSSYEQYF
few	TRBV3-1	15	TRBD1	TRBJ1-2	TGTGCCAGCAGCTTCCCCTCCGGGACAGGAGATGGCTACACCTTC	CASSFPSGTGDGYTF
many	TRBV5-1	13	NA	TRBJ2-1	TGCGCCAGCTCCCTCGGTGGATGGGATGAGCAGTTCTTC	CASSLGGWDEQFF
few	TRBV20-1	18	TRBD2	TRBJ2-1	TGCAGTGCTGAGAGAGATCCCCTAGCGGGAGGGAGAGACAATGAGCAGTTCTTC	CSAERDPLAGGRDNEQFF
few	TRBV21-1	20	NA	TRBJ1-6	TGTGCCAGCAGCACCACCGGGACAGACGCCTCTAGCTCCTATAATTCACCCCTCCACTTT	CASSTTGTDASSSYNSPLHF
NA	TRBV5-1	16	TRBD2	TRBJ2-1	TGCGCCAGCAGCTTAGGCGGGAGAGGTTCTAGAGATGAGCAGTTCTTC	CASSLGGRGSRDEQFF
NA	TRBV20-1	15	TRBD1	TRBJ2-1	TGCAGTGCCCCCCACAGGGGGAGCTCCTACAATGGGCAGTTCTTC	CSAPHRGSSYNGQFF
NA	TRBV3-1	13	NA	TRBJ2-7	TGTGCCAGCAGCCAAGATCCCGGTAGGGAGAGGTACTTC	CASSQDPGRERYF
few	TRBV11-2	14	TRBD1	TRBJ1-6	TGTGCCAGCAGCTTTCGACAGGGGGCTTCACCCCTCCACTTT	CASSFRQGASPLHF
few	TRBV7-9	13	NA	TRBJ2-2	TGTGCCAACAGGGTAATGAACACCGGGGAGCTGTTTTTT	CANRVMNTGELFF
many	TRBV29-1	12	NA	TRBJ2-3	TGCAGCGTGGAGACCCGGGACTTCGGGCAGTATTTT	CSVETRDFGQYF
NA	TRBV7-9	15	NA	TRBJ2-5	TGTGCCAGCAGCCCGCCCTCAAGCGGACAAGAGACCCAGTACTTC	CASSPPSSGQETQYF
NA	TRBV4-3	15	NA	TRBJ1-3	TGCGCCAGCAGCCAAGATGGAGGGCTCCGGGACACCATATATTTT	CASSQDGGLRDTIYF
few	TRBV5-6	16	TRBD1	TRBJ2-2	TGTGCCAGCAGCGGTGACAGGGGGCGCGACACCGGGGAGCTGTTTTTT	CASSGDRGRDTGELFF
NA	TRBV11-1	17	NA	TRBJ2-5	TGTGCCAGCAGCATTGAAGGGTCTTCGAGGGCTCAAGAGACCCAGTACTTC	CASSIEGSSRAQETQYF
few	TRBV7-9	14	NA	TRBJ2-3	TGTGCCAGCAGCGAGGACTGGCGCACAGATACGCAGTATTTT	CASSEDWRTDTQYF
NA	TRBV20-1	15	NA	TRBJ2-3	TGCAGTTCCCATGGGGGGGGGCAGATGGCAGATACGCAGTATTTT	CSSHGGGQMADTQYF
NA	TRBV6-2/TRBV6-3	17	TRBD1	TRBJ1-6	TGTGCCAGCAGTTACAGGGGACAGGGGTCGTGGAATTCACCCCTCCACTTT	CASSYRGQGSWNSPLHF